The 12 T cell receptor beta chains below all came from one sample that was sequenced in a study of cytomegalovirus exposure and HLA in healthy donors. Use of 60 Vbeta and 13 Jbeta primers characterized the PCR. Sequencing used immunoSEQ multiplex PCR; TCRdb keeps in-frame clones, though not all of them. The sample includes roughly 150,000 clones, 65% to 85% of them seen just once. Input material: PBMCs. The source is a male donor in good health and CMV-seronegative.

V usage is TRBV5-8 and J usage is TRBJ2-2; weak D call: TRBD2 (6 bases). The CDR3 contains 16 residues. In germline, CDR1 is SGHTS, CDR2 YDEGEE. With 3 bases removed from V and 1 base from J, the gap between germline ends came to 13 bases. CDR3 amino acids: CASSSGTALNTGELFF. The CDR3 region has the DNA TGTGCCAGCAGCTCCGGGACTGCTCTGAACACCGGGGAGCTGTTTTTT.

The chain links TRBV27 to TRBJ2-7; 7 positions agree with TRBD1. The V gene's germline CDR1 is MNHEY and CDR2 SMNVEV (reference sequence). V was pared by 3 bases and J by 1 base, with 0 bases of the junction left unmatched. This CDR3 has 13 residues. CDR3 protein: CASSLTGSYEQYF. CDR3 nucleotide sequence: TGTGCCAGCAGTTTGACAGGGTCCTACGAGCAGTACTTC.

The CDR3 nucleotides read TGTGCCAGTAGTGCCGGGACAGGGCTTACCTACGAGCAGTACTTC. Translating it yields CASSAGTGLTYEQYF. This sequence joins TRBV19 and TRBJ2-7; 9 bases align to TRBD1. Germline trimming cut 5 bases from V and 2 bases from J; bases unmatched to any gene: 7. Germline CDR1 is LNHDA and CDR2 is SQIVND (reference sequence). This CDR3 contains 15 residues.

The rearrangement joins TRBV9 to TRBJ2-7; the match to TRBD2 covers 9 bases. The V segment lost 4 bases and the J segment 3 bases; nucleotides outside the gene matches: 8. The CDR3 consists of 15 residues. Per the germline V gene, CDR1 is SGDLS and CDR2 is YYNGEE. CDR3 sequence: CASSTGTSPSYEQYF. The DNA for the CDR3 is TGTGCCAGCAGCACCGGGACTAGCCCTAGCTACGAGCAGTACTTC.

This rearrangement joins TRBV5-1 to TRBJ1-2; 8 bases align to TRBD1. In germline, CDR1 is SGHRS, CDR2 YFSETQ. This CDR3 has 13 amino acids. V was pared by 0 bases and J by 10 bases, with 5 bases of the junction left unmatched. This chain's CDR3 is CASSLGGQDVYTF. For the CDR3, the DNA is TGCGCCAGCAGCTTGGGGGGACAGGATGTCTACACCTTC.

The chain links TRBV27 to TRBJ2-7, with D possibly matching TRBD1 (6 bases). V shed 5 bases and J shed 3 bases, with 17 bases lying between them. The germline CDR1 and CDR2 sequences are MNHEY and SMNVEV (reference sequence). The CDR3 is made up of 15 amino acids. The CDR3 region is CASSTRQVYGYEQYF. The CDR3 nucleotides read TGTGCCAGCAGTACACGACAGGTCTACGGCTACGAGCAGTACTTC.

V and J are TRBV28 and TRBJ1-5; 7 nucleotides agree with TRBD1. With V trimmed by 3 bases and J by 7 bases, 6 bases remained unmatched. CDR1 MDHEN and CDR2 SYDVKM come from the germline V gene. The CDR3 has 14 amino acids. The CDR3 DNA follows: TGTGCCAGCAGTTTCATAGGGGGCGAACAGCCCCAGCATTTT. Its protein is CASSFIGGEQPQHF.

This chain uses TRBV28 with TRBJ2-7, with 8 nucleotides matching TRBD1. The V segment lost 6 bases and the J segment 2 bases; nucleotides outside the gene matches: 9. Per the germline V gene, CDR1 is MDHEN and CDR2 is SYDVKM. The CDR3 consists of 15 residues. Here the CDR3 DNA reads TGTGCCAGCAGGGACTCCGGGACAGGACCCTACGAGCAGTACTTC. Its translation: CASRDSGTGPYEQYF.

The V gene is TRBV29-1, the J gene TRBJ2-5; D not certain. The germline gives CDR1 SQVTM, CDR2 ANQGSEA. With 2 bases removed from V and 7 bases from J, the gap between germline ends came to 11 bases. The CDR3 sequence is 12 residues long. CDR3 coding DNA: TGCAGCGTTGAAATAGAGGTTTGGACCCAGTACTTC. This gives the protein CSVEIEVWTQYF.

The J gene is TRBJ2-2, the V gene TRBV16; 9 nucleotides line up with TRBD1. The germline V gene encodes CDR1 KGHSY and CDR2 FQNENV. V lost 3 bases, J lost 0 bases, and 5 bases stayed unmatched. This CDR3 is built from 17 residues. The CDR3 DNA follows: TGTGCCAGCAGCCAGGGGACAGGGAGGTCGAACACCGGGGAGCTGTTTTTT. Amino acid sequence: CASSQGTGRSNTGELFF.

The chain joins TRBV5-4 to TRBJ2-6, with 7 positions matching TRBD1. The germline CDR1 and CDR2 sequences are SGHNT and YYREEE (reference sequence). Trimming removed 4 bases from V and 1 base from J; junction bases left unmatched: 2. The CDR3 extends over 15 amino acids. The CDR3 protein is CASSETGSGANVLTF. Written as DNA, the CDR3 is TGTGCCAGCAGCGAGACAGGGTCTGGGGCCAACGTCCTGACTTTC.

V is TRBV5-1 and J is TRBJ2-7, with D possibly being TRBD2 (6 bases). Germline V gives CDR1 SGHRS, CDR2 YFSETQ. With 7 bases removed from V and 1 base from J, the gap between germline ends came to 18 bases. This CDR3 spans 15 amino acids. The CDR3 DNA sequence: TGCGCCAGCGCTGGCGGGGATCGGGGATCCTACGAGCAGTACTTC. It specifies CASAGGDRGSYEQYF.